This entry is about one TCR beta chain. It has no known antigen specificity. No much larger clone exists at a distance of one base, and base qualities are not known. The data stem from a study of PD-L1 blockade in urothelial cancer (dated 2017 in TCRdb). Study-level background: Every patient began therapy in 2014 and was given atezolizumab 1,200 mg intravenously every 3 weeks. About nine tenths of the roughly 29 patients were identified as males with urothelial cancer of bladder origin, and a prior smoking history was reported by 18 of 29 patients. Patients had an ECOG performance status of 0 or 1 and had received between 0 and 3 prior chemotherapy regimens. Blood samples were analyzed 3 weeks after the start of treatment (second dose) and 6 weeks after the start of treatment. A median of 141,255 T cells and approximately 86,000 unique TCRs was obtained from blood samples, and a median clonality of 0.080 was observed. Somatic, immune and clinical correlates of response to PD-L1 blockade with atezolizumab in urothelial cancer were the focus of an exploratory multi-omic analysis. TCR sequencing covered pretreatment tumor samples and matched, serially collected peripheral blood taken before and after atezolizumab treatment. Durable clinical benefit was defined as a progression-free survival longer than 6 months, and TCR features were additionally tested against progression-free survival and overall survival. In the same patients who had TCR sequencing, pretreatment tumors also underwent whole exome sequencing and RNA sequencing. Fewer than ten patients reached durable clinical benefit, while roughly 22 patients did not. Some 30 patients had pretreatment blood TCR-seq, some 25 had at least one posttreatment blood collection, and some 25 had tumor TCR-seq. What the research found in general, with its limitations: A pretreatment peripheral blood TCR clonality below the median was linked to improved progression-free and overall survival. At 3 weeks after the start of treatment, tumor-associated TCR clones in peripheral blood had expanded more in patients with durable benefit (n ≈ 22, p = 0.022). Because the sample size was small (n of about 29) and many exploratory analyses were performed, the results are intended to be hypothesis-generating.

What the time point label conveys for this sample: pretreatment peripheral blood. The cohort included 29 patients with locally advanced or metastatic urothelial carcinoma who were treated at Memorial Sloan Kettering on a trial protocol. Peripheral blood mononuclear cells were collected pretreatment and during treatment, at between 1 and 8 total time points per patient. The Qiagen DNeasy Blood extraction kit was used to purify genomic DNA from total PBMCs and from tumor samples. PBMCs were collected pretreatment and during treatment, and were isolated and stored as previously described. Reading from cysteine to phenylalanine, the CDR3 counts 15 amino acids. Only the CDR3 region is kept as DNA, spanning 45 bases read in frame from base 1. Via the germline V gene (reference sequence), CDR1 is LNHDA and CDR2 SQIVND. A distance of 16 bases separates the germline ends of V and J, which lose 6 bases and 4 bases respectively.

Synthetic TCR analog templates were spiked into each PCR to estimate absolute template abundance from read counts. The immunoSEQ assay used bias-controlled V and J gene primers to amplify TCRbeta CDR3 regions from genomic DNA. Sequencing of rearranged TCRbeta segments was performed at approximately 20X coverage. The authors processed their data as follows. Clustering was used to correct sequencing errors, and CDR3s were annotated against IMGT to assign V, D and J genes. Downstream analyses used only productive TCRbeta rearrangements, leaving out any out-of-frame or stop-codon sequences. Clonality was computed as one minus Shannon entropy normalized by the log of the number of unique productive sequences. Fisher's exact test with Benjamini-Hochberg correction, using a cutoff of adjusted p below 0.01, was how clones that differed between time points or between blood and tumor were identified. TCRdb obtained this table from immuneACCESS and retained in-frame rearrangements with V and J assigned. These tables miss some clones; where compared with another copy, unresolved V genes account for less than half of the shortfall, and the remainder is unexplained. V and J calls and clone size are given by that table; D and trimming were obtained from the DNA. This sample comprises 84,000 or so clones, around 85% of them detected only once. The top ten clonotypes cover around 15% of the sample.

Recombination connected TRBV19 to TRBJ1-5, with no reliable assignment of the D segment. Material: PBMCs, obtained around atezolizumab (anti-PD-L1) treatment. The sequence came from a man in his 60s with urothelial cancer. The CDR3 reads as follows: CASSLRSPGNQPQHF. The DNA sequence is TGTGCCAGTAGCCTCCGGTCCCCGGGGAATCAGCCCCAGCATTTT.